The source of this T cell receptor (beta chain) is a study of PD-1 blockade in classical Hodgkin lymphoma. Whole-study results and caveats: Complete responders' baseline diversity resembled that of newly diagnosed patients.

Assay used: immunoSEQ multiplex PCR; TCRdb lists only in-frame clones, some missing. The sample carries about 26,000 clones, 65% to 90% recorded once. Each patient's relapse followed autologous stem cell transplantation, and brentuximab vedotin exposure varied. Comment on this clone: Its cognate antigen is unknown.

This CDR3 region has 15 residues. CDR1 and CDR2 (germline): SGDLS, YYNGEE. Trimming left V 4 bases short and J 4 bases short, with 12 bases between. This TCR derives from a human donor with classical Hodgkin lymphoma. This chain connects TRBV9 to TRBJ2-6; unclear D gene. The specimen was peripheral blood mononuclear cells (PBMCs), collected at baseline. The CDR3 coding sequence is TGTGCCAGCAGCCGTGACATGACCGGGGCCAACGTCCTGACTTTC. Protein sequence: CASSRDMTGANVLTF.